This TCR beta chain was sequenced for a study of OX40 agonist ivuxolimab in advanced cancers. Some clones are missing from TCRdb's copy, which holds only in-frame ones; the method was immunoSEQ multiplex PCR. The sample has fewer than 100,000 clones; 86% are singletons. The CDR3 consists of 18 residues. In germline, CDR1 is SGHDT, CDR2 YYEEEE. J gave up 0 bases and V 3 bases, and 9 bases lay outside the gene matches. This TCR was sampled from an adult with an advanced solid tumor such as melanoma, head and neck, liver or kidney cancer. The chain carries TRBV5-6 and TRBJ1-4, with 9 nucleotides matching TRBD1. The sequenced sample was CD4+ or CD8+ T cells sorted from blood, obtained in a trial of the OX40 agonist ivuxolimab. The CDR3 DNA reads as TGTGCCAGCAGCTCTTCCGGGACAGGGTTATCAACTAATGAAAAACTGTTTTTT. This codes for CASSSSGTGLSTNEKLFF.